Measured by frequency, the clone carrying this T cell receptor (beta chain) is medium-sized. The antigen is unknown. These data are taken from a study of CXCR3-negative and CXCR3-positive naive CD8 T cells. Cells that were CD45RO-CCR7+CD27+CD95- constituted naive CD8+ T cells. The CDR3 has 16 residues. Per germline, CDR1 MDHEN and CDR2 SYDVKM. UMI labels and 5' RACE were used to prepare the TRB cDNA libraries. TCRdb re-analyzed the 5' RACE reads; it lists each CDR3 protein once, without DNA. The sample includes 6,000 to 7,500 distinct CDR3 sequences. Study results and caveats: CXCR3-positive naive cells had TRB CDR3s that were more hydrophobic than CXCR3-negative naive cells had. Memory CD8+ T cell repertoires were far less diverse than both naive subsets. TCR strength was inferred from TRB CDR3 properties, while surface CD5 was comparable between naive subsets.

The clonotype was recovered from a human donor in good health. Some clones in this sample may be carry-over from other donors' samples. Sample: naive CXCR3+ CD8+ T cells from blood. Subset in this sample: CD45RO-CCR7+CD27+CD95- naive CD8+ T cells expressing CXCR3 (TNR3+). The chain joins TRBV28 to TRBJ2-1. The CDR3 sequence: CASSFFSTGSYNEQFF.